Following are 29 T cell receptor beta chains from one sample sequenced in a study of T cells in Graves' hyperthyroidism and ophthalmopathy. The TCR beta CDR3 regions underwent amplification using RNA transcripts as the source. With the HTBI primer set, the TCR CDR3 went through a first round of RT-PCR. TCRdb passed the multiplex PCR reads through MiXCR, listing each CDR3 protein once. The sample has hundreds of thousands of distinct CDR3 sequences, about 15% seen once. Source material: blood. These receptors came from a woman aged 25-40 years with Graves' hyperthyroidism that later progressed to Graves' ophthalmopathy.

This clonotype was found a few times. J is TRBJ1-5 and V is TRBV9, with 10 positions matching TRBD1. Germline assignment: CDR1 SGDLS and CDR2 YYNGEE. The CDR3 is made up of 15 amino acids. V was clipped by 6 bases and J by 10 bases; unmatched bases: 13. This chain's CDR3 is CASTERRQGAGPQHF. The DNA of the CDR3 is TGTGCCAGCACGGAGCGAAGACAGGGGGCAGGCCCCCAGCATTTT.

Only a few counts were recorded for this clonotype. The chain joins TRBV6-2 or TRBV6-3 to TRBJ1-2; D is unclear. CDR3 length: 12 residues. Between the trimmed V and J ends, which lost 6 bases and 6 bases, there was a span of 11 bases. Per germline, CDR1 MNHEY and CDR2 SVGEGT. In DNA form, the CDR3 reads TGTGCCAGCAGCTCCGGAGGGAATGGCTACACCTTC. Residues: CASSSGGNGYTF.

This clonotype is a singleton in its sample. This could be a read error, since a much larger clone is one nucleotide away. The chain has TRBV11-2 and TRBJ2-2; maybe TRBD1 (6 bases). The CDR3 has 15 residues. Germline loops: CDR1 SGHAT, CDR2 FQNNGV. The germline V and J ends were trimmed by 2 bases and 4 bases, with 11 bases remaining between them. The CDR3 DNA sequence: TGTGCCAGCAGCTTACTGGCAGGGGTCACCGGGGAGCTGTTTTTT. Its protein is CASSLLAGVTGELFF.

A remark on this clonotype: Relative to the germline gene, one junction end is altered; a read error may explain this. CDR3 coding DNA: TGCGCCAGCGGCTTGGAAGGCTACGAGCAGTACTTC. Translation gives CASGLEGYEQYF. The J gene is TRBJ2-7, the V gene TRBV5-1; D unclear. CDR1 and CDR2 (germline): SGHRS, YFSETQ. This CDR3 is 12 amino acids long.

Regarding this clonotype: A much more abundant neighbour one base away suggests this may be a read error. The J gene is TRBJ2-7, the V gene TRBV9; no reliable D call. V was clipped by 6 bases and J by 6 bases, with 19 bases between them. Germline values: CDR1 SGDLS, CDR2 YYNGEE. This CDR3 has 14 amino acids. For the CDR3, the DNA is TGTGCCAGCACCGAAGGAACTATCATGACCGAGCAGTACTTC. Protein sequence: CASTEGTIMTEQYF.

This chain connects TRBV7-8 to TRBJ1-1; D perhaps matches TRBD1 (5 bases). The CDR3 spans 16 residues. CDR1 SGHVS and CDR2 FQNEAQ come from the germline V gene. V was trimmed by 5 bases and J by 4 bases, leaving 20 bases between them. The CDR3 region has the DNA TGTGCCAGCAGCCCAGGCATTAGGCGGGGGACCACTGAAGCTTTCTTT. Its translation is CASSPGIRRGTTEAFF.

This clonotype was counted at least ten times. The chain uses TRBV28 and TRBJ2-7, with TRBD1 matching over 8 bases. The CDR3 contains 16 residues. Trimming at V came to 4 bases and at J to 0 bases, leaving 8 bases not matched to a gene. The germline CDR1 and CDR2 sequences are MDHEN and SYDVKM. The CDR3 DNA reads TGTGCCAGCAGTTCAATAGGACAGGGCACCTCCTACGAGCAGTACTTC. This codes for CASSSIGQGTSYEQYF.

There are many counts of this clonotype. This chain connects TRBV30 to TRBJ2-7; tentatively, D is TRBD1 (5 bases). The CDR3 runs to 14 residues. Per germline, CDR1 GTSNPN and CDR2 SVGIG (reference sequence). V shed 0 bases and J shed 7 bases, with 16 bases lying between them. CDR3 nucleotides: TGTGCCTGGAGTGTAGACAGCTCCCTGGGGGAGCAGTACTTC. Translated: CAWSVDSSLGEQYF.

This clonotype was counted at least ten times. V usage is TRBV12-3 or TRBV12-4 and J usage is TRBJ2-5, with a weak D call TRBD1 (6 bases). The V end lost 3 bases, the J end lost 4 bases, and 15 bases lay between the germline ends. This CDR3 is built from 15 residues. As DNA, the CDR3 is TGTGCCAGCAGTTTCGACGCAGGGGTAAGAGAGACCCAGTACTTC. Residues: CASSFDAGVRETQYF.

This clonotype has at least ten counts. CDR3 nucleotides: TGTGCAACAGGGCACGGTTCACCCCTCCACTTT. This encodes CATGHGSPLHF. This sequence joins TRBV30 and TRBJ1-6; D perhaps matches TRBD1 (6 bases). Per germline, CDR1 GTSNPN and CDR2 SVGIG (reference sequence). The CDR3 contains 11 residues.

This clonotype has just a few counts. The chain combines TRBV9 with TRBJ2-1, with D perhaps TRBD2 (7 bases). Germline V gives CDR1 SGDLS, CDR2 YYNGEE. This CDR3 contains 14 residues. V was shortened by 3 bases and J by 9 bases, with 16 bases between the two germline ends. The CDR3 is CASSAGGGFGEQFF. The CDR3 DNA reads as TGTGCCAGCAGCGCGGGGGGCGGTTTTGGTGAGCAGTTCTTC. The full variable domain, in which reference TRBV9 and TRBJ2-1 provide the parts outside the CDR3, is DSGVTQTPKHLITATGQRVTLRCSPRSGDLSVYWYQQSLDQGLQFLIQYYNGEERAKGNILERFSAQQFPDLHSELNLSSLELGDSALYFCASSAGGGFGEQFFGPGTRLTVL.

This clonotype was detected many times. The chain joins TRBV11-2 to TRBJ2-7, with D perhaps TRBD1 or TRBD2 (5 bases each). CDR1 is SGHAT, CDR2 FQNNGV, per germline. V dropped 6 bases and J dropped 3 bases, with 12 bases sitting between them. CDR3 length equals 13 residues. The CDR3 nucleotides read TGTGCCAGCAGTCGGGACCCTGTCTACGAGCAGTACTTC. This codes for CASSRDPVYEQYF.

This clonotype came up many times. This chain links TRBV4-1 with TRBJ2-7, with unresolved D. The CDR3 totals 14 residues. Trimming stripped 2 bases from V and 9 bases from J, with 17 bases between. CDR1 is MGHRA and CDR2 is YSYEKL in the germline V gene. The CDR3 DNA is TGCGCCAGCAGCCAACCCCAGGACGCCCTAGGGCAGTACTTC. Translation gives CASSQPQDALGQYF.

This clonotype was seen ten or more times. The CDR3 DNA reads TGTGCCAGCAGTTCCACCGGACTAGCGGGAGCAGAGACCCAGTACTTC. Translating it yields CASSSTGLAGAETQYF. The chain is built from TRBV28 and TRBJ2-5; 13 nucleotides match TRBD2. Per the germline V gene, CDR1 is MDHEN and CDR2 is SYDVKM. V was pared by 4 bases and J by 4 bases, with 6 bases of the junction left unmatched. This CDR3 spans 16 amino acids.

Many counts were recorded for this clonotype. The genes are TRBV13 and TRBJ1-2; 9 nucleotides agree with TRBD1. The CDR3 has 14 amino acids. CDR1 is PRHDT, CDR2 FYEKMQ, per germline (reference sequence). The J segment lost 8 bases and the V segment lost 6 bases, leaving 10 bases of the junction unmatched. This chain's CDR3 is CASRPLGTGFGYTF. CDR3 nucleotides: TGTGCCAGCAGGCCCCTCGGGACAGGGTTCGGCTACACCTTC. The full variable domain, in which reference TRBV13 and TRBJ1-2 provide the parts outside the CDR3, is AAGVIQSPRHLIKEKRETATLKCYPIPRHDTVYWYQQGPGQDPQFLISFYEKMQSDKGSIPDRFSAQQFSDYHSELNMSSLELGDSALYFCASRPLGTGFGYTFGSGTRLTVV.

This clonotype was seen at least ten times. V is TRBV5-5 and J is TRBJ2-3; D is unclear. The ends were cut back, 0 bases at V and 2 bases at J, with 10 bases in the middle. The germline V gene encodes CDR1 SGHKS and CDR2 YYEKEE (reference sequence). The CDR3 has 15 residues. CDR3 in amino acids: CASSLVGWDTDTQYF. DNA for the CDR3: TGTGCCAGCAGCTTGGTTGGTTGGGACACAGATACGCAGTATTTT.

J is TRBJ1-1 and V is TRBV6-1; D uncertain. This CDR3 contains 13 residues. Germline V gene sequence: CDR1 MNHNS, CDR2 SASEGT. Deletions cut 7 bases from V and 1 base from J, with 10 bases between. CDR3 in amino acids: CASTQPGNTEAFF. The DNA of the CDR3 is TGTGCCAGCACCCAGCCGGGGAACACTGAAGCTTTCTTT.

This clonotype was counted ten times or more. The genes are TRBV28 and TRBJ1-1; D call uncertain. CDR1 MDHEN and CDR2 SYDVKM come from the germline V gene. The CDR3 totals 15 residues. Trimming cost V 3 bases and J 0 bases, with 11 bases left between them. The CDR3, as DNA: TGTGCCAGCAGTTTTACCCCCAGCTTGAACACTGAAGCTTTCTTT. Protein: CASSFTPSLNTEAFF.

Many counts were recorded for this clonotype. CDR3 sequence: CASSLVPSSGTGELFF. CDR3 bases: TGTGCCAGCAGCTTAGTGCCTAGTAGCGGCACCGGGGAGCTGTTTTTT. The genes are TRBV11-1 and TRBJ2-2; tentatively, D is TRBD2 (6 bases). The CDR3 consists of 16 residues. Trimming took off 1 base at V and 4 bases at J, with 13 bases between the two ends. CDR1 and CDR2 (germline): SGHAT, FQDESV (reference sequence).

The rearrangement uses TRBV11-3 and TRBJ2-1; 10 bases line up with TRBD2. The V and J ends lost 0 bases and 6 bases, in that order; junction bases with no gene match: 14. The length of the CDR3 is 19 residues. Germline-derived CDR1 and CDR2 are SGHNT and YENEEA. The DNA of the CDR3 is TGTGCCAGCAGCTTAGACGAACATAGCGGGAGGAAGTTAGGCAATGAGCAGTTCTTC. It is translated as CASSLDEHSGRKLGNEQFF.

This clonotype has just a few counts. The junction departs from germline at one end; a sequencing error may be responsible. This chain connects TRBV4-1 to TRBJ1-4; 8 nucleotides match TRBD1. This CDR3 contains 18 residues. Germline lookup yields CDR1 MGHRA and CDR2 YSYEKL. CDR3 loop: CASSQRKAGGDGTEKLLF. CDR3 bases: TGCGCCAGCAGCCAAAGGAAGGCAGGGGGCGACGGTACTGAAAAACTGCTTTTT.

V gene TRBV28 combines with J gene TRBJ1-2; D gene ambiguous. V was shortened by 5 bases and J by 8 bases, with 21 bases between the two germline ends. CDR1 and CDR2 from the germline V gene are MDHEN and SYDVKM. The CDR3 spans 15 residues. This CDR3 is CASSGMGSTGFGYTF. CDR3 coding DNA: TGTGCCAGCAGTGGGATGGGGTCCACGGGGTTCGGCTACACCTTC.

This clonotype was counted many times. One junction end disagrees with the germline gene, perhaps due to a read error. The V and J genes are TRBV2 and TRBJ1-2; no clear D gene. This CDR3 region has 12 residues. Germline values: CDR1 SNHLY, CDR2 FYNNEI. The CDR3 reads CTSSGQNYGYTF. The CDR3 coding sequence is TGTACCAGCAGTGGTCAGAACTATGGCTACACCTTC.

The chain joins TRBV5-6 to TRBJ1-2, with 8 bases matching TRBD1. After removal of 0 bases from V and 11 bases from J, the junction contained 6 bases not matched to a gene. The CDR3 contains 13 residues. CDR1 SGHDT and CDR2 YYEEEE come from the germline V gene. The CDR3 here is CASSLGGQGNYTF. The CDR3 bases are TGTGCCAGCAGCTTGGGCGGACAGGGTAATTACACCTTC.

V usage is TRBV20-1 and J usage is TRBJ1-2, with D possibly being TRBD1 (5 bases). V shed 5 bases and J shed 8 bases, with 18 bases lying between them. Germline assignment: CDR1 DFQATT and CDR2 SNEGSKA (reference sequence). The CDR3 extends over 13 amino acids. The CDR3 DNA is TGCAGTGCTGTTGCGGGGGTAGCGGGAGGCTACACCTTC. This encodes CSAVAGVAGGYTF.

This clonotype was detected ten times or more. V is TRBV10-3 and J is TRBJ2-7; 7 bases agree with TRBD2. From germline, CDR1 is ENHRY and CDR2 SYGVKD. Losses at the gene ends were 5 bases for V and 2 bases for J; bases not matched to a gene: 9. This CDR3 is 15 amino acids long. The DNA of the CDR3 is TGTGCCATCAGTCCCGAACTAGCGCTTCCCTACGAGCAGTACTTC. It yields the protein CAISPELALPYEQYF.

Ten or more counts support this clonotype. V and J are TRBV5-6 and TRBJ2-5; no firm D call. Trimming removed 1 base from V and 4 bases from J, with 11 bases in between. CDR3 length: 14 residues. The germline V gene has CDR1 SGHDT and CDR2 YYEEEE. Here the CDR3 DNA reads TGTGCCAGCAGCTTGAAGGGCCCGGGAGAGACCCAGTACTTC. Translated: CASSLKGPGETQYF.

This clonotype was recorded at least ten times. The chain carries TRBV11-2 and TRBJ1-5; D might be TRBD1 (6 bases). Germline V lookup: CDR1 SGHAT, CDR2 FQNNGV. The CDR3 extends over 13 amino acids. V gave up 3 bases and J gave up 7 bases, with 10 bases separating them. The CDR3 bases are TGTGCCAGCAGCTTGGGGGGCGAGCAGCCCCAGCATTTT. Translating gives CASSLGGEQPQHF.

This clonotype was seen more than once but under ten times. The genes are TRBV2 and TRBJ1-1, with D hard to call. V dropped 5 bases and J dropped 0 bases, with 10 bases sitting between them. This CDR3 is 14 amino acids long. The germline CDR1 and CDR2 sequences are SNHLY and FYNNEI. CDR3 in amino acids: CASSRRFMNTEAFF. The CDR3 nucleotides are TGTGCCAGCAGTCGGAGGTTTATGAACACTGAAGCTTTCTTT.